This T cell receptor (beta chain) was observed in a study of blood T cell repertoires in COVID-19. The wider study: From the United States, Italy and Spain came samples of acute and convalescent COVID-19. T cells, B-cell-depleted T cells, or PBMCs provided the cDNA or gDNA that served as material.

Measured with immunoSEQ multiplex PCR; TCRdb has only the in-frame clones, and not every one. There are 100,000 to 120,000 clones in the sample; approximately 88% occur only once, and about 2.2% lies in the top ten. This TCR was recovered from a human donor in a cohort sampled during active COVID-19. Sequenced sample: peripheral blood.

In DNA form, the CDR3 reads TGCGCCAGCAGTGACCTCGGGACTCTCTCCATCGCACTTAGAGATACGCAGTATTTT. Its translation: CASSDLGTLSIALRDTQYF. The genes are TRBV10-1 and TRBJ2-3; the D gene is possibly TRBD2 (6 bases). The germline gives CDR1 WNHNN, CDR2 SYGVQD (reference sequence). The CDR3 spans 19 residues. V was clipped by 3 bases and J by 5 bases, with 27 bases between them.